This T cell receptor (beta chain) was observed in a study of T cell repertoires in cytomegalovirus infection (dated by TCRdb to between 2019 and 2020). For the wider study: The HLA type of each donor mattered for the analysis, because public TCR beta signatures pointed to carriage of CMV infection along with the matching HLA type.

This clonotype was counted many times. Its antigen is currently not known. Per-nucleotide qualities are absent, and no much larger clonotype sits a single base away. The germline V gene (reference sequence) provides CDR1 SEHNR and CDR2 FQNEAQ. CDR3 length: 15 amino acids, cysteine to phenylalanine. CDR3 DNA only is kept here, 45 bases in frame from base 1. At the junction V is shortened by 5 bases and J by 2 bases, with 14 bases in between. Study-level results and caveats: In the ex vivo response, HLA-C-restricted CMV-specific TCR beta clonotypes were dominant, and in two of eight donors the single most frequent clonotype came from this HLA-C-restricted group. Cumulative frequency of public TCR beta family members discriminated carriers of CMV infection plus the relevant HLA type in this cohort and an independent approximately 360-donor cohort.

The instrument was an Illumina HiSeq 1500. TCRdb cleaned the public reads at Q25 with fastp, built clones with MiXCR and kept in-frame beta chains. A single entry per CDR3 protein holds the most common genes and DNA from its merged rows. The sample table lists 600,000 to 800,000 distinct CDR3 sequences, 20% to 25% of them with a count of one. The biggest ten clones account for 6.5% to 10% of the sample. This TCR was recovered from a human donor in good health (CMV status not recorded). Some clones in this sample may be carry-over from other donors' samples. The sequenced sample consisted of CD8+ T cells from PBMCs. This chain joins TRBV7-9 to TRBJ2-3, with the D segment identity uncertain. The nucleotide sequence reads as follows: TGTGCCAGCAGCGTGGTTGGTACCTACACAGATACGCAGTATTTT. Translated, it reads CASSVVGTYTDTQYF.